The sequence of this TCR beta chain was determined in a study of cytomegalovirus exposure and HLA in healthy donors. Study in general: Within an early data release were 85 million or so unique TCRs drawn from HLA-typed donors.

The CDR3 loop spans 16 amino acids. V dropped 0 bases and J dropped 3 bases, with 14 bases sitting between them. This clone was observed a handful of times. The antigen remains undetermined. The PCR ran on 60 Vbeta and 13 Jbeta primers. Profiling relied on immunoSEQ multiplex PCR, and the TCRdb table lists in-frame clones only, not all of them. The sample has 150,000 to 200,000 clones; around 76% are singletons. Findings and caveats of the study: Accurate prediction of HLA-A and HLA-B alleles (for most subjects) was reportedly achieved from TCR beta sequences. What a later analysis reportedly showed was that an Asian-associated ancestry cluster had fewer N-insertions than the roughly 720-donor mean.

Sequenced material: PBMCs. The J gene is TRBJ2-5, the V gene TRBV6-7; D is perhaps TRBD1 (5 bases). TRBV6-7 is an open reading frame whose function is uncertain. The receptor was derived from a female donor in good health and CMV-seronegative. CDR3 nucleotide sequence: TGTGCCAGCAGTTACTCGCGTACGACAGATAAAGAGACCCAGTACTTC. It is translated as CASSYSRTTDKETQYF.